This T cell receptor (beta chain) was found in a study of blood T cell repertoires in COVID-19. Sequencing used immunoSEQ multiplex PCR; TCRdb keeps in-frame clones, though not all of them. The table has about 300,000 clones, 85% to 90% seen once. This receptor was obtained from a woman in her twenties or thirties with COVID-19, enrolled during active disease. Sequencing was performed on peripheral blood.

The CDR3 loop reads CASADGGWNTEAFF. The CDR3 nucleotides read TGTGCCAGCGCCGACGGAGGATGGAACACTGAAGCTTTCTTT. The chain employs TRBV2 and TRBJ1-1; unclear D gene. With 8 bases removed from V and 1 base from J, the gap between germline ends came to 14 bases. The CDR3 is 14 amino acids. Germline-derived CDR1 and CDR2 are SNHLY and FYNNEI.